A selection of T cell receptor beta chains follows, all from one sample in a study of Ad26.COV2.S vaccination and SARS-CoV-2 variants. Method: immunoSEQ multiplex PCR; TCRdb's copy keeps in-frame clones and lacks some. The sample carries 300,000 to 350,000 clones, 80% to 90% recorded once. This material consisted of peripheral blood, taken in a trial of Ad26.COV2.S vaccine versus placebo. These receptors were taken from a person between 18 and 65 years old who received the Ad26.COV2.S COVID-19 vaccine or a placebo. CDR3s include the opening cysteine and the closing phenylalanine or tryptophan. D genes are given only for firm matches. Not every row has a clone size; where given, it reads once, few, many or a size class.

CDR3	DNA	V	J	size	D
CASSSRVIDEQYF	TGCGCCAGCAGCTCCAGGGTAATCGACGAGCAGTACTTC	TRBV5-1	TRBJ2-7	-	-
CASSQVTGAPETQYF	TGTGCCAGCAGCCAGGTCACAGGGGCCCCAGAGACCCAGTACTTC	TRBV3-1/TRBV3-2	TRBJ2-5	-	TRBD1
CSASQETQYF	TGCAGTGCTAGCCAAGAGACCCAGTACTTC	TRBV20-1	TRBJ2-5	-	-
CASSLGGQGITEAFF	TGTGCCAGCAGCTTAGGGGGACAGGGGATCACTGAAGCTTTCTTT	TRBV7-6	TRBJ1-1	-	TRBD1
CASSSPGTGVYTGELFF	TGTGCCAGTAGTAGCCCCGGGACAGGGGTCTACACCGGGGAGCTGTTTTTT	TRBV19	TRBJ2-2	-	TRBD1
CAISESPVYEQYF	TGTGCCATCAGTGAGTCGCCGGTCTACGAGCAGTACTTC	TRBV10-3	TRBJ2-7	-	-
CASSKEEEETQYF	TGTGCCAGCAGTAAGGAAGAGGAAGAGACCCAGTACTTC	TRBV27	TRBJ2-5	once	-
CASRNTGVGTSYEQYF	TGTGCCAGTAGGAATACAGGGGTAGGGACCTCCTACGAGCAGTACTTC	TRBV19	TRBJ2-7	few	TRBD1
CATSEGGGDTQYF	TGTGCCACCAGTGAAGGAGGGGGAGATACGCAGTATTTT	TRBV24-1	TRBJ2-3	-	-
CSAQGAGETQYF	TGCAGCGCCCAGGGGGCGGGTGAGACCCAGTACTTC	TRBV29-1	TRBJ2-5	once	TRBD1
CASSWGLGEKLFF	TGTGCCAGCAGTTGGGGGCTTGGAGAAAAACTGTTTTTT	TRBV28	TRBJ1-4	-	-
CASSYSIQGSYEQYF	TGTGCCAGCAGTTACTCGATTCAGGGCTCCTACGAGCAGTACTTC	TRBV6-5	TRBJ2-7	few	-
CASSTDRGIHQPQHF	TGTGCCAGTAGTACAGACCGGGGAATCCATCAGCCCCAGCATTTT	TRBV19	TRBJ1-5	-	-